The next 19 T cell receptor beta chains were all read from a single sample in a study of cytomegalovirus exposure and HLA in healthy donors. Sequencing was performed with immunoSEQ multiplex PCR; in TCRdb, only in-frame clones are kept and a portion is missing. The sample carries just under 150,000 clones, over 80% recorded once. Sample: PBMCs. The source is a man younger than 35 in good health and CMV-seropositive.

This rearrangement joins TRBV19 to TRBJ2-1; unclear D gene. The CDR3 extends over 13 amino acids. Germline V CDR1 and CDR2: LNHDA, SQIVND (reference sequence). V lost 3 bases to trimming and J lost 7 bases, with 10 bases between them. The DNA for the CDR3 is TGTGCCAGTAGTATCAACGAGATTAATGAGCAGTTCTTC. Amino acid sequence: CASSINEINEQFF.

DNA for the CDR3: TGTGCCAGCTCACCTCAAGCGTCTGAAGCTTTCTTT. Amino acid sequence: CASSPQASEAFF. The rearrangement joins TRBV18 to TRBJ1-1; no clear D gene. Trimming removed 3 bases at V and 6 bases at J, with 8 bases between. CDR1 is KGHSH, CDR2 LQKENI, per germline. The CDR3 is made up of 12 amino acids.

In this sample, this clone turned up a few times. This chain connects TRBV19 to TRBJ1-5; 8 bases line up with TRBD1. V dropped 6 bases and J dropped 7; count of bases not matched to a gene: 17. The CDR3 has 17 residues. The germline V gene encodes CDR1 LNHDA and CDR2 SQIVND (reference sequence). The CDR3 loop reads CASRQDIRDRGEQPQHF. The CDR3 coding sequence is TGTGCCAGTAGACAGGATATCCGAGACAGGGGAGAGCAGCCCCAGCATTTT. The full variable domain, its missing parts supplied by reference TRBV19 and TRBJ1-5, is DGGITQSPKYLFRKEGQNVTLSCEQNLNHDAMYWYRQDPGQGLRLIYYSQIVNDFQKGDIAEGYSVSREKKESFPLTVTSAQKNPTAFYLCASRQDIRDRGEQPQHFGDGTRLSIL.

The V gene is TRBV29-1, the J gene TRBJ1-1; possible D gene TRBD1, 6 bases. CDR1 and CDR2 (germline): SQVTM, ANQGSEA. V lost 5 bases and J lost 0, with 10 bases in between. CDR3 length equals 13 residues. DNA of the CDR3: TGCAGCGTTAACAGGGCTTTGAACACTGAAGCTTTCTTT. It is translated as CSVNRALNTEAFF.

The CDR3 DNA reads as TGTGCCTGGAGTCCCCAGGGCTACGAGCAGTACTTC. Translation: CAWSPQGYEQYF. The chain couples TRBV30 to TRBJ2-7; the D gene is possibly TRBD1 (5 bases). The CDR3 consists of 12 residues. The V end was cut by 2 bases, the J end by 3 bases, with 8 bases between. Germline V lookup: CDR1 GTSNPN, CDR2 SVGIG (reference sequence).

CDR3 sequence reads: CSAGPEDPYNEQFF. The CDR3 DNA is TGCAGCGCGGGCCCGGAGGACCCCTACAATGAGCAGTTCTTC. The V call is TRBV29-1, the J call TRBJ2-1; possibly TRBD2 for D (5 bases). This CDR3 region has 14 residues. Trimming cost V 7 bases and J 2 bases, with 15 bases left between them. CDR1 SQVTM and CDR2 ANQGSEA come from the germline V gene.

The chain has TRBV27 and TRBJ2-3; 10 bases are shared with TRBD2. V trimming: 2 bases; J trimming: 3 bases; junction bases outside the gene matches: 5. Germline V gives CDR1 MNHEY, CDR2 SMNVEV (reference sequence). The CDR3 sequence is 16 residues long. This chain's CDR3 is CASSLRASGSTDTQYF. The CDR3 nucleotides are TGTGCCAGCAGTTTACGGGCTAGCGGGAGTACAGATACGCAGTATTTT.

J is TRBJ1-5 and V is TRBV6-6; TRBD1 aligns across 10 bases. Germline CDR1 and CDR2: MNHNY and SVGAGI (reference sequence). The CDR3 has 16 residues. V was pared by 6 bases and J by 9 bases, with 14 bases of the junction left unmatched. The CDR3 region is CASSSGRQGAVSPQHF. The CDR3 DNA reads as TGTGCCAGCAGCTCCGGGAGACAGGGGGCCGTATCGCCCCAGCATTTT.

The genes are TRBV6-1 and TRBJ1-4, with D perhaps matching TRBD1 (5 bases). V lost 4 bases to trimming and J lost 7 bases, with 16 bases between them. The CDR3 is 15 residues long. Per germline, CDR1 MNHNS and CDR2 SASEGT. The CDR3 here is CASSGGGGLGEKLFF. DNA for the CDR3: TGTGCCAGCAGTGGGGGGGGAGGGCTGGGTGAAAAACTGTTTTTT.

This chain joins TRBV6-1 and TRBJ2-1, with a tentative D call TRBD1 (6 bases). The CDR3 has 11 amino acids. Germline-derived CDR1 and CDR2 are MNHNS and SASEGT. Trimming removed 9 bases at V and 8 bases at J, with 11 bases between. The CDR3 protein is CASYRDHEQFF. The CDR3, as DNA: TGTGCCAGTTACAGGGACCATGAGCAGTTCTTC.

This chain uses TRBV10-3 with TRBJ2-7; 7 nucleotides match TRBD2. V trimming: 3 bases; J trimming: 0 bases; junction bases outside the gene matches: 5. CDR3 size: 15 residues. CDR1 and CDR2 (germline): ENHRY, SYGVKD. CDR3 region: CAISEERGFSYEQYF. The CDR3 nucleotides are TGTGCCATCAGTGAAGAGCGGGGCTTCTCCTACGAGCAGTACTTC.

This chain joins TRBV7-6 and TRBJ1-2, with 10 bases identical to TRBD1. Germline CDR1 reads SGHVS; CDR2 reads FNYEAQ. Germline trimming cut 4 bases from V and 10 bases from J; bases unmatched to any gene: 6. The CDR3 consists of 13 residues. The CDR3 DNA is TGTGCCAGCAGCTCTGGGACAGGGGCCTTCTACACCTTC. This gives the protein CASSSGTGAFYTF.

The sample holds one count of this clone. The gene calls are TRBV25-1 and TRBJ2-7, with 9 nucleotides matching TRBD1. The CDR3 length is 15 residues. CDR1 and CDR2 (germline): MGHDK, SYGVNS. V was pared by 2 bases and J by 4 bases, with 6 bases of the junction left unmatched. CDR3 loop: CASSEKGDRAYEQYF. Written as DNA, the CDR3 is TGTGCCAGCAGTGAAAAAGGGGACAGGGCATACGAGCAGTACTTC.

The CDR3 is CASSLPRTGKYEQYF. CDR3 nucleotide sequence: TGTGCCAGCAGCTTACCTAGGACAGGGAAATACGAGCAGTACTTC. The J gene is TRBJ2-7, the V gene TRBV11-2; 8 nucleotides agree with TRBD1. The ends lost 2 bases at V and 4 bases at J; junction bases unmatched: 7. CDR3 length: 15 residues. CDR1 SGHAT and CDR2 FQNNGV come from the germline V gene.

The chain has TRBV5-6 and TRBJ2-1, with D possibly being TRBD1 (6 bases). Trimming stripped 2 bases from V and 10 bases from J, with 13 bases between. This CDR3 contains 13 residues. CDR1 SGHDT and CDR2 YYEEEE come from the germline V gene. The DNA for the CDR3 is TGTGCCAGCAGCTTTTGTTCTCAGGGGGAGCAGTTCTTC. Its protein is CASSFCSQGEQFF.

The DNA for the CDR3 is TGTGCCAGCAGCTCACGAAGCGGGGGTTTGGAGTACTTC. Translating gives CASSSRSGGLEYF. The chain recombines TRBV13 with TRBJ2-7; 8 bases are shared with TRBD2. The CDR3 sequence is 13 residues long. Germline assignment: CDR1 PRHDT and CDR2 FYEKMQ (reference sequence). The V segment lost 4 bases and the J segment 11 bases; nucleotides outside the gene matches: 10. Filled out from reference TRBV13 and TRBJ2-7, the complete variable domain reads AAGVIQSPRHLIKEKRETATLKCYPIPRHDTVYWYQQGPGQDPQFLISFYEKMQSDKGSIPDRFSAQQFSDYHSELNMSSLELGDSALYFCASSSRSGGLEYFGPGTRLTVT.

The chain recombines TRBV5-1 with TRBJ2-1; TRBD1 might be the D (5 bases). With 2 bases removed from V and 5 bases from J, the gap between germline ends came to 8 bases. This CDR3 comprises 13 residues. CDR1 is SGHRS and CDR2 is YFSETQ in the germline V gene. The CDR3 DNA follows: TGCGCCAGCAGCTTCGACAGAAACAATGAGCAGTTCTTC. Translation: CASSFDRNNEQFF. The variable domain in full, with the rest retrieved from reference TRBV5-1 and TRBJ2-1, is KAGVTQTPRYLIKTRGQQVTLSCSPISGHRSVSWYQQTPGQGLQFLFEYFSETQRNKGNFPGRFSGRQFSNSRSEMNVSTLELGDSALYLCASSFDRNNEQFFGPGTRLTVL.

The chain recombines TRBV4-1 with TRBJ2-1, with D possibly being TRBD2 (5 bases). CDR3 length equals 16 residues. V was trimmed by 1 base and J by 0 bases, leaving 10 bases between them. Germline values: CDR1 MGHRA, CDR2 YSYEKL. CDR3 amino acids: CASSQGQRSSYNEQFF. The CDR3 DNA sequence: TGCGCCAGCAGCCAAGGCCAGCGGAGCTCCTACAATGAGCAGTTCTTC.

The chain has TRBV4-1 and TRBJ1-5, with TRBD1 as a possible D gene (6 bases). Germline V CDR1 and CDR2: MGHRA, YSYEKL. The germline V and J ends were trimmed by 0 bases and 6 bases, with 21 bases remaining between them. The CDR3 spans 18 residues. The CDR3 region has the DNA TGCGCCAGCAGCCAAGACGAAGCGGACAGAGATGTTATTCAGCCCCAGCATTTT. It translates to CASSQDEADRDVIQPQHF.